The rows below give T cell receptor beta chains drawn from one sample of a study of blood T cell repertoires in COVID-19. Using immunoSEQ multiplex PCR, the repertoire was profiled, and TCRdb retains in-frame clones only, with some absent. The sample has 95,000 to 150,000 clones, 84% seen once. What was sequenced was PBMCs or T cells enriched from blood (not recorded which). Receptor source: a woman in her 30s who had recovered from COVID-19. Both conserved end residues are part of each CDR3. The D gene is left open where the match is weak. Size is omitted from some rows. Given values are once, few, many or a class for expanded clones.

d_gene,abundance,j_gene,len,v_gene,CDR3aa,CDR3nt
TRBD2,NA,TRBJ2-1,17,TRBV4-2,CASSQGSGTSGSNEQFF,TGTGCCAGCAGCCAAGGGTCCGGGACTAGCGGGAGCAATGAGCAGTTCTTC
TRBD2,NA,TRBJ2-7,12,TRBV3-1/TRBV3-2,CASSQRGYEQYF,TGTGCCAGCAGCCAGCGGGGGTACGAGCAGTACTTC
NA,once,TRBJ1-4,14,TRBV28,CASSVTGYNEKLFF,TGTGCCAGCAGCGTTACAGGGTATAATGAAAAACTGTTTTTT
TRBD2,NA,TRBJ2-3,16,TRBV4-2,CASSQATSGRTYTQYF,TGTGCCAGCAGCCAAGCCACTAGCGGGAGGACGTATACGCAGTATTTT
TRBD2,NA,TRBJ2-7,15,TRBV7-9,CASSLSGRATYEQYF,TGTGCCAGCAGCTTATCGGGGAGGGCGACCTACGAGCAGTACTTC
NA,NA,TRBJ1-5,15,TRBV19,CASSYLNRENQPQHF,TGTGCCAGTAGCTACCTCAACAGGGAAAATCAGCCCCAGCATTTT
NA,NA,TRBJ1-2,13,TRBV12-3/TRBV12-4,CASTRDIRGGYTF,TGTGCCAGCACCCGGGACATTCGAGGGGGCTACACCTTC
TRBD2,NA,TRBJ2-1,17,TRBV7-9,CASSIWTSAKLYNEQFF,TGTGCCAGCAGCATATGGACTAGCGCGAAACTCTACAATGAGCAGTTCTTC
NA,once,TRBJ2-7,13,TRBV9,CASRSDQSGEQYF,TGTGCCAGCAGGAGTGATCAGAGCGGAGAGCAGTACTTC
NA,NA,TRBJ2-7,15,TRBV7-8,CASSPRIASSYEQYF,TGTGCCAGCAGCCCCCGGATAGCCAGCTCCTACGAGCAGTACTTC
TRBD1,NA,TRBJ1-2,17,TRBV28,CASSPTLVTGGNYGYTF,TGTGCCAGCAGCCCCACCCTTGTGACAGGGGGCAACTATGGCTACACCTTC
NA,NA,TRBJ2-1,14,TRBV7-2,CASGRGGPYNEQFF,TGTGCCAGCGGCAGGGGAGGGCCCTACAATGAGCAGTTCTTC
NA,NA,TRBJ2-7,14,TRBV3-1/TRBV3-2,CASSQGHSSYEQYF,TGTGCCAGCAGCCAAGGACACAGTTCCTACGAGCAGTACTTC
TRBD1,NA,TRBJ1-2,15,TRBV5-1,CASSPRTGFNYGYTF,TGCGCCAGCAGCCCGCGGACAGGGTTTAACTATGGCTACACCTTC
TRBD2,NA,TRBJ2-7,15,TRBV30,CAWSVGGAGADEQYF,TGTGCCTGGAGCGTCGGAGGGGCGGGAGCAGACGAGCAGTACTTC
NA,NA,TRBJ2-2,13,TRBV11-3,CASSPQGQGELFF,TGTGCCAGCAGCCCGCAGGGGCAAGGGGAGCTGTTTTTT
NA,NA,TRBJ2-3,13,TRBV12-3/TRBV12-4,CASSPYPGDTQYF,TGTGCCAGCAGTCCATACCCCGGGGATACGCAGTATTTT
TRBD1,NA,TRBJ2-5,14,TRBV28,CASIPTGGGETQYF,TGTGCCAGCATCCCTACAGGGGGTGGCGAGACCCAGTACTTC
NA,few,TRBJ1-2,12,TRBV30,CAWRQPSGGYTF,TGTGCCTGGAGGCAGCCGTCAGGTGGCTACACCTTC
TRBD2,NA,TRBJ2-5,16,TRBV10-3,CAISKGLAGRQETQYF,TGTGCCATCAGTAAGGGGCTAGCGGGGAGACAAGAGACCCAGTACTTC
TRBD2,NA,TRBJ2-7,14,TRBV6-2/TRBV6-3,CASSYGTSGFEQYF,TGTGCCAGCAGTTACGGGACTAGCGGCTTCGAGCAGTACTTC
NA,NA,TRBJ2-1,14,TRBV7-9,CASSLAGPYNEQFF,TGTGCCAGCAGCTTAGCGGGCCCTTACAATGAGCAGTTCTTC
NA,NA,TRBJ2-2,15,TRBV4-3,CASSQDRTGEGELFF,TGCGCCAGCAGCCAAGATAGGACGGGAGAAGGGGAGCTGTTTTTT
TRBD1,NA,TRBJ1-3,16,TRBV5-1,CASSLAGTGGGNTIYF,TGCGCCAGCAGCTTGGCCGGGACAGGGGGTGGAAACACCATATATTTT
NA,NA,TRBJ2-7,14,TRBV14,CASSQGGARWEQYF,TGTGCCAGCAGCCAAGGCGGGGCTAGGTGGGAGCAGTACTTC
TRBD1,NA,TRBJ1-5,14,TRBV2,CASNGQGRNQPQHF,TGTGCCAGCAACGGACAGGGACGCAATCAGCCCCAGCATTTT
NA,NA,TRBJ1-3,14,TRBV4-2,CASSQDSGGNTIYF,TGTGCCAGCAGCCAAGATTCCGGGGGAAACACCATATATTTT
TRBD1,NA,TRBJ2-3,14,TRBV28,CASSTGVDTDTQYF,TGTGCCAGCAGTACAGGGGTTGATACAGATACGCAGTATTTT
TRBD2,NA,TRBJ2-2,16,TRBV27,CASSLRGSGSTGELFF,TGTGCCAGCAGTTTAAGGGGTAGCGGGAGTACCGGGGAGCTGTTTTTT
TRBD1,NA,TRBJ2-2,17,TRBV3-1/TRBV3-2,CASSRATGGMSTGELFF,TGTGCCAGCAGCCGGGCTACAGGGGGCATGAGCACCGGGGAGCTGTTTTTT
NA,NA,TRBJ1-1,13,TRBV25-1,CASSLKMNTEAFF,TGTGCCAGCAGTTTAAAAATGAACACTGAAGCTTTCTTT
NA,NA,TRBJ1-4,15,TRBV6-4,CASSDTSAVQEKLFF,TGTGCCAGCAGTGACACTTCGGCGGTTCAAGAAAAACTGTTTTTT
NA,few,TRBJ1-4,13,TRBV6-2/TRBV6-3,CASSFRTYEKLFF,TGTGCCAGCAGTTTTCGGACTTATGAAAAACTGTTTTTT
TRBD1,NA,TRBJ2-7,14,TRBV7-3,CASSLTRTGSEQYF,TGTGCCAGCAGCTTAACCAGGACAGGGTCCGAGCAGTACTTC
TRBD1,few,TRBJ1-2,14,TRBV6-5,CASSKRTGVDGYTF,TGTGCCAGCAGTAAACGGACAGGGGTTGATGGCTACACCTTC
NA,NA,TRBJ2-5,13,TRBV6-5,CASSPRGAATQYF,TGTGCCAGCAGTCCCCGGGGGGCGGCGACCCAGTACTTC
NA,NA,TRBJ1-1,17,TRBV7-9,CASSQALSGGWGAEAFF,TGTGCCAGCAGCCAAGCACTTTCGGGGGGCTGGGGGGCTGAAGCTTTCTTT
TRBD1,NA,TRBJ1-4,14,TRBV25-1,CASSAGTVNEKLFF,TGTGCCAGCAGTGCCGGGACAGTAAATGAAAAACTGTTTTTT
TRBD1,few,TRBJ1-2,18,TRBV7-2,CASSPEGTGTRKSYGYTF,TGTGCCAGCAGCCCGGAAGGGACAGGGACGCGGAAATCCTATGGCTACACCTTC
NA,NA,TRBJ2-7,12,TRBV29-1,CSVVLESGEQYF,TGCAGCGTTGTTCTCGAGTCAGGCGAGCAGTACTTC
TRBD1,NA,TRBJ2-2,14,TRBV5-8,CASSSDRATGELFF,TGTGCCAGCAGCTCTGACAGGGCCACCGGGGAGCTGTTTTTT
TRBD2,NA,TRBJ2-7,14,TRBV28,CASSFSGGTYEQYF,TGTGCCAGCAGTTTTTCGGGGGGTACCTACGAGCAGTACTTC
NA,once,TRBJ1-4,14,TRBV14,CASSHRVSNEKLFF,TGTGCCAGCAGCCACAGGGTCTCTAATGAAAAACTGTTTTTT
TRBD1,NA,TRBJ1-1,13,TRBV15,CATGDSWSSEAFF,TGTGCCACCGGGGACAGTTGGTCGTCTGAAGCTTTCTTT
TRBD2,NA,TRBJ2-7,18,TRBV28,CASSLLLAGGRYLYEQYF,TGTGCCAGCAGTTTATTACTAGCGGGAGGCCGATACCTCTACGAGCAGTACTTC
NA,NA,TRBJ2-7,18,TRBV21-1,CASSNVGRVAGFSYEQYF,TGTGCCAGCAGCAATGTTGGCCGGGTAGCGGGGTTCTCCTACGAGCAGTACTTC
NA,once,TRBJ2-3,13,TRBV9,CASSVVVGRTQYF,TGTGCCAGCAGCGTAGTTGTAGGGAGGACGCAGTATTTT